The clone carrying this T cell receptor (beta chain) has a handful of counts. Antigen specificity is unknown. This sample was taken from a study of post-analysis software for immune sequencing data. Looking at the study overall: In terms of disease course, relapsing-remitting, secondary progressive and progressive-relapsing multiple sclerosis were included.

Whole-study results and caveats: TRBV5-6, TRBV5-1 and TRBV20-1 belonged to a set of a handful of TRBV segments that were more frequent in patients than controls. A significant reduction in normalized Chao1 diversity was observed in multiple sclerosis patients versus controls. When the samples were clustered directly with F measure, those that had been prepared in the same batch showed strong co-clustering.

V lost 4 bases, J lost 3 bases, and 5 bases stayed unmatched. The CDR3 is 13 amino acids. In germline, CDR1 is SQVTM, CDR2 ANQGSEA. The TCR beta cDNA libraries carried unique molecular identifiers. TCRdb passed the PCR reads through MiXCR, listing each CDR3 protein once. The data hold about 430,000 distinct CDR3 sequences, with 35% to 45% observed a single time. The specimen sequenced was blood. The J gene is TRBJ2-7, the V gene TRBV29-1; 8 nucleotides line up with TRBD1. This receptor was identified in a girl aged 2 to 10 with multiple sclerosis. The CDR3 sequence is CSVGAGGLYEQYF. As DNA, the CDR3 is TGCAGCGTTGGGGCAGGGGGCCTCTACGAGCAGTACTTC.